This T cell receptor (beta chain) was sequenced in a study of PD-1 blockade in classical Hodgkin lymphoma. TCRdb keeps only in-frame clones here, not all; method: immunoSEQ multiplex PCR. The data show some 33,000 clones, about four fifths seen once. Time point described: cycle 4 day 1 (C4D1), after more than five weeks of nivolumab. All patients relapsed after autologous stem cell transplantation, and brentuximab vedotin exposure varied. Study-wide results and limits: Exclusion was applied to patients who started nivolumab under 1 year after ASCT.

This CDR3 has 14 amino acids. Germline V gene lookup returns CDR1 SGHNT and CDR2 YYREEE (reference sequence). Between the trimmed V and J ends, which lost 10 bases and 0 bases, there was a span of 13 bases. Comment on this clone: Its antigen is undetermined.

This specimen was peripheral blood mononuclear cells (PBMCs), taken before the fourth cycle of nivolumab. This TCR was sampled from a human donor with classical Hodgkin lymphoma. The chain uses TRBV5-4 and TRBJ1-4; D gene uncertain. CDR3 DNA sequence: TGTGCCTCTGCGGAAGTTCCAACTAATGAAAAACTGTTTTTT. Amino acid sequence: CASAEVPTNEKLFF.